This record concerns one T cell receptor (beta chain) sequence. Which antigen it targets is not known. Per-base qualities were not stored, and no clone one base away is much larger. The sample was run on an Illumina HiSeq 2500. Quantitative 5'-RACE with molecular barcodes was used to prepare TCR beta libraries. As for the original processing: A new computational method, built on a probabilistic model of VDJ rearrangement, was used to identify disease-linked TCR variants. TCRdb itself trimmed the public reads at Q25 with fastp, ran MiXCR and retained productive beta chains. All rows with the same CDR3 protein become a single entry with the most common DNA and genes. TCRdb's processing, not the authors', yielded these V and J calls. The sample yields fewer than 750,000 distinct CDR3 sequences; 19% were counted once. The ten top clones hold about a fifth of the sample. The entry originates in a study of CD8 T cells in ankylosing spondylitis (TCRdb year 2017). Background for the entire study: The study profiled T cell receptor beta repertoires in healthy donors and ankylosing spondylitis patients to find disease-linked TCR variants. The full study cohort was made up of about 24 ankylosing spondylitis patients and roughly 100 healthy donors. Peripheral blood samples were taken, and synovial fluid was additionally collected from ankylosing spondylitis patients.

Study-level results and caveats: According to the report, matched synovial fluid samples from ankylosing spondylitis patients were significantly enriched for the disease-linked clones. Blood from ankylosing spondylitis patients appeared to be characterized by a TCR beta motif made up of under 10 highly homologous amino acid variants. Some TCR beta motif variants had previously been reported in synovial fluid and blood of reactive arthritis patients, which suggested common disease-initiation mechanisms. A CD8+ phenotype was shown by the disease-linked clones, which were found at relatively low frequencies in peripheral blood.

From its cysteine to its phenylalanine, the CDR3 spans 18 amino acids. Here the CDR3 DNA is all that survives: 54 bases in frame from base 1. Trimming removed 0 bases from V and 5 bases from J; the gene matches leave 12 bases unexplained. CDR1 and CDR2 are drawn from the germline V gene (reference sequence): MNHEY, SMNVEV. The chain joins TRBV27 to TRBJ2-1, and 8 junction bases match TRBD1. This TCR came from a male donor with ankylosing spondylitis. The sequencing sample was made of blood, either unsorted or a sorted T cell fraction (not recorded which). CDR3 loop: CASSLSPWDRLLHNEQFF. The nucleotide sequence is given as TGTGCCAGCAGTTTATCTCCTTGGGACAGGCTTCTCCACAATGAGCAGTTCTTC.